The clone carrying this TCR beta chain has a handful of counts. Its antigen is currently unknown. The sample comes from a study of cytomegalovirus exposure and HLA in healthy donors. Background on the study: A prior study identified approximately 120 million unique TCR beta sequences from 150 million to 200 million T cells.

CDR1 and CDR2 from the germline V gene are SGHRS and YFSETQ. The CDR3 consists of 15 residues. Trimming removed 0 bases at V and 8 bases at J, with 14 bases between. Study findings and constraints: Most TCR sequences were rare, but some public TCRs occurred in many donors.

Amplification used 60 Vbeta primers and 13 Jbeta primers. The data were produced by immunoSEQ multiplex PCR, yet TCRdb's version contains in-frame clones alone and is incomplete. The profile shows about 150,000 clones, about 84% of them singletons. Sequences were obtained from PBMCs. This receptor was taken from a woman in her 40s in good health and CMV-seropositive. This chain uses TRBV5-1 with TRBJ1-4; tentatively, D is TRBD1 (5 bases). The DNA for the CDR3 is TGCGCCAGCAGCTTGGATGGAGGGGAAGGCGAAAAACTGTTTTTT. Its protein is CASSLDGGEGEKLFF.